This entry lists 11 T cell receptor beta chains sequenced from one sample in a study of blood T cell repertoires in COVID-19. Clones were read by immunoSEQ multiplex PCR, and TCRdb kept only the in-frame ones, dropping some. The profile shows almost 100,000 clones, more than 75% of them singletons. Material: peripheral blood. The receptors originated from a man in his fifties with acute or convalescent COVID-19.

The CDR3 region has the DNA TGTGCCATCAGGACACAGGGTGGGGAACCAACCTACGAGCAGTACTTC. Protein sequence: CAIRTQGGEPTYEQYF. The chain couples TRBV10-3 to TRBJ2-7; TRBD1 might be the D (6 bases). Germline V gene lookup returns CDR1 ENHRY and CDR2 SYGVKD. The V gene lost 6 bases and the J gene lost 2 bases, with 20 bases spanning the gap. CDR3 length: 16 amino acids.

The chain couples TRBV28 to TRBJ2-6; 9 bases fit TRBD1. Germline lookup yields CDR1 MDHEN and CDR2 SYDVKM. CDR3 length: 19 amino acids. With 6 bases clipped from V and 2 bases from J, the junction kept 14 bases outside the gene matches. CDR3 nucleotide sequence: TGTGCCAGCAGCCCCCAATGGCGGACAGGGGTCCCTGGGGCCAACGTCCTGACTTTC. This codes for CASSPQWRTGVPGANVLTF.

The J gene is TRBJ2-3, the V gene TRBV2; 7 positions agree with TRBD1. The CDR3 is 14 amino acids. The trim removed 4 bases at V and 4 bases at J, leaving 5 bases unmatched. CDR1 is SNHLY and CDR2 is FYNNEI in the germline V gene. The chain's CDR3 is CASSGRQGADTQYF. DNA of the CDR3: TGTGCCAGCAGTGGGAGACAGGGAGCAGATACGCAGTATTTT.

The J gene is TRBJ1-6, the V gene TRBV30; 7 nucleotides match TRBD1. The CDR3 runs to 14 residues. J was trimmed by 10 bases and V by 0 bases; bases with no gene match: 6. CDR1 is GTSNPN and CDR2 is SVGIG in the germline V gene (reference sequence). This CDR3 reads CAWSVPQGQSPLHF. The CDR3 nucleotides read TGTGCCTGGAGTGTCCCGCAGGGACAGTCACCCCTCCACTTT.

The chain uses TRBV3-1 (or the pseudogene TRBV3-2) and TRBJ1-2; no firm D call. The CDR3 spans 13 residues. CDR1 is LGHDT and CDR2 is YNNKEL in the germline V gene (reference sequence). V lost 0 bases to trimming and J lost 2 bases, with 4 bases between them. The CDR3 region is CASSQDRNYGYTF. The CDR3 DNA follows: TGTGCCAGCAGCCAAGACAGGAACTATGGCTACACCTTC.

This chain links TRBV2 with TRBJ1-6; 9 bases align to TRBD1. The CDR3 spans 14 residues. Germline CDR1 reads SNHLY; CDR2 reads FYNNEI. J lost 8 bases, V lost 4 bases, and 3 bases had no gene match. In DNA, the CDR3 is TGTGCCAGCAGTGTACGGACAGGGGATTCACCCCTCCACTTT. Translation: CASSVRTGDSPLHF.

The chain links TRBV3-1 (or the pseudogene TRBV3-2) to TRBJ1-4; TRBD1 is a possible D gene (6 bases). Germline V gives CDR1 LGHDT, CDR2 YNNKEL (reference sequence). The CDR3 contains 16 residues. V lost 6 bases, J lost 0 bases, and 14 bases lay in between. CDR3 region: CASRQNTGSTNEKLFF. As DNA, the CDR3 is TGTGCCAGCAGACAGAACACAGGGTCAACTAATGAAAAACTGTTTTTT.

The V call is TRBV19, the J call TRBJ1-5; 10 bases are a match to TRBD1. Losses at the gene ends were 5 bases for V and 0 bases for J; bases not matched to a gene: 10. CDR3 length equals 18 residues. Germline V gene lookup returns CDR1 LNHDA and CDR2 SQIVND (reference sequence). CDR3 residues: CASSYGTGASGSNQPQHF. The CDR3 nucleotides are TGTGCCAGTAGTTACGGGACAGGGGCTTCGGGTAGCAATCAGCCCCAGCATTTT.

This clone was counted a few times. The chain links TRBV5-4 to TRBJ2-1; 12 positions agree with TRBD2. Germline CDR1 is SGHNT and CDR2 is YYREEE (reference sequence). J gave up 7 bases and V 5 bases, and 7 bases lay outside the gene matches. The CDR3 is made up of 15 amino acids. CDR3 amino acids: CASRGGLAGLNEQFF. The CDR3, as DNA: TGTGCCAGCAGGGGGGGACTAGCGGGCCTAAATGAGCAGTTCTTC.

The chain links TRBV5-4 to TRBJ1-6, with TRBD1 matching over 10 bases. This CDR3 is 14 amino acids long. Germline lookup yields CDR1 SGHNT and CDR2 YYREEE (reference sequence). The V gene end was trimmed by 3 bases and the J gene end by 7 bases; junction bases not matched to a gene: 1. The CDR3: CASSWDRGNSPLHF. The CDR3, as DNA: TGTGCCAGCAGCTGGGACAGGGGAAATTCACCCCTCCACTTT.

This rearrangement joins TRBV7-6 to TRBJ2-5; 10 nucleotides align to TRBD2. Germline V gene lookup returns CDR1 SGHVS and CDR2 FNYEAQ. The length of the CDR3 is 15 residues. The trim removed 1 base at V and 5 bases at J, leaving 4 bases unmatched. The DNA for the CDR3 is TGTGCCAGCAGCTTAGTAGCACTAGCGGGGGAGACCCAGTACTTC. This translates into CASSLVALAGETQYF. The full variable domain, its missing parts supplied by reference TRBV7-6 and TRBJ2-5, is GAGVSQSPRYKVTKRGQDVALRCDPISGHVSLYWYRQALGQGPEFLTYFNYEAQQDKSGLPNDRFSAERPEGSISTLTIQRTEQRDSAMYRCASSLVALAGETQYFGPGTRLLVL.